Detailed here is one T cell receptor (beta chain). This record comes from a study of blood T cell repertoires in COVID-19. Study at large: The United States, Italy and Spain supplied acute and convalescent COVID-19 samples. T cells, B-cell-depleted T cells, or PBMCs provided the cDNA or gDNA that served as material.

CDR3 length: 15 amino acids. Trimming removed 6 bases from V and 0 bases from J; junction bases left unmatched: 5. Germline V gene data show CDR1 as MNHEY and CDR2 as SVGAGI. In the source study's methods: Amplified reference gene primers provided the basis for estimating nucleated cell counts. Libraries were prepared by immunoSEQ multiplex PCR; TCRdb keeps only in-frame clonotypes and omits some of them. The V and J calls and clone size were taken over from that table, and D and trimming were inferred from the DNA. The sample yields 70,000 to 95,000 clones, approximately 88% seen once. The chain uses TRBV6-5 and TRBJ1-1; 9 nucleotides match TRBD1. The sequence derives from a man over 45 with COVID-19, enrolled during active disease. The sample was peripheral blood. DNA for the CDR3: TGTGCCAGCAGGGCTCGGACAGGGGTGAACACTGAAGCTTTCTTT. It codes for CASRARTGVNTEAFF.